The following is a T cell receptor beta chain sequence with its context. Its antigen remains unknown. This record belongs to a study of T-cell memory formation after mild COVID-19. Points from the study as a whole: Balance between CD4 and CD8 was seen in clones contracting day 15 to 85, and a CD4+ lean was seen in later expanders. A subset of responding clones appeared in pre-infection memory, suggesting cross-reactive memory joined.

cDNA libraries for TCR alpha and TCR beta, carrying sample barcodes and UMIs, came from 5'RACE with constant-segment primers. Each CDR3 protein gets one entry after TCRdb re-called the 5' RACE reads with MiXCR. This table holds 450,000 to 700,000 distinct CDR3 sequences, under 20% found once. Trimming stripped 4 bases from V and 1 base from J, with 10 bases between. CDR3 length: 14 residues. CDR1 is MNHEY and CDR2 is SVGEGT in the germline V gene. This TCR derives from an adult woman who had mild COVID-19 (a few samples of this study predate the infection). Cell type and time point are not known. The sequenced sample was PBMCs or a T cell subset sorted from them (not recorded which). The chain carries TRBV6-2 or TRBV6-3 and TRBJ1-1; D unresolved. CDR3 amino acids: CASSSFWTNTEAFF. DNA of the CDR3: TGTGCCAGCAGTTCCTTTTGGACGAACACTGAAGCTTTCTTT.